A single sample is the source of the 27 T cell receptor beta chains below, sequenced in a study of cytomegalovirus exposure and HLA in healthy donors. The PCR used 60 Vbeta and 13 Jbeta primers. Assay: immunoSEQ multiplex PCR; the TCRdb copy retains only in-frame clones and omits some. This repertoire includes over 45,000 clones. The sample comprised PBMCs. All receptors come from a woman aged 18-35 years in good health and CMV-seronegative.

The gene calls are TRBV5-1 and TRBJ1-2; TRBD1 matches 7 bases. The CDR3 extends over 16 amino acids. Germline V gene sequence: CDR1 SGHRS, CDR2 YFSETQ. J was trimmed by 1 base and V by 4 bases; bases with no gene match: 10. The CDR3 sequence: CASSRGQQGLNYGYTF. CDR3 nucleotides: TGCGCCAGCAGCCGGGGACAGCAAGGGCTTAACTATGGCTACACCTTC.

The chain combines TRBV27 with TRBJ1-2; no clear D. CDR3 size: 14 residues. V lost 7 bases to trimming and J lost 4 bases, with 16 bases between them. The germline V gene encodes CDR1 MNHEY and CDR2 SMNVEV (reference sequence). CDR3 region: CASKKTAAFYGYTF. The CDR3, as DNA: TGTGCCAGCAAGAAAACAGCAGCCTTCTATGGCTACACCTTC.

The chain carries TRBV7-3 and TRBJ2-1, with 9 bases lining up with TRBD1. V dropped 5 bases and J dropped 5; count of bases not matched to a gene: 10. The CDR3 is 16 amino acids. CDR1 is SGHTA and CDR2 is FQGTGA in the germline V gene. The CDR3 spells CASSTTDRGAHNEQFF. As DNA, the CDR3 is TGTGCCAGCAGCACCACGGACAGGGGCGCCCACAATGAGCAGTTCTTC.

The J gene is TRBJ1-5, the V gene TRBV7-2; D remains unclear. The CDR3 is 15 residues long. The germline V gene has CDR1 SGHTA and CDR2 FQGNSA. Deletions cut 1 base from V and 6 bases from J, with 13 bases between. DNA of the CDR3: TGTGCCAGCAGCTTAGGTCACGGGTTGGTTCAGCCCCAGCATTTT. Translating it yields CASSLGHGLVQPQHF.

CDR3 coding DNA: TGCGCCAGCAGCTCAACAGGGGGCGGAAACACCATATATTTT. Translated, it gives CASSSTGGGNTIYF. V gene TRBV5-1 combines with J gene TRBJ1-3, with 9 nucleotides matching TRBD1. The V segment lost 3 bases and the J segment 4 bases; nucleotides outside the gene matches: 2. Per germline, CDR1 SGHRS and CDR2 YFSETQ. The CDR3 length is 14 residues.

V and J are TRBV5-6 and TRBJ2-3; tentative D call: TRBD2 (6 bases). This CDR3 is 15 amino acids long. Germline V lookup: CDR1 SGHDT, CDR2 YYEEEE. Trimming left V 4 bases short and J 7 bases short, with 19 bases between. CDR3 region: CASSRWGGGSHTQYF. As DNA, the CDR3 is TGTGCCAGCAGCCGTTGGGGTGGAGGGTCCCATACGCAGTATTTT. Based on the CDR3 plus reference TRBV5-6 and TRBJ2-3, the full variable domain is DAGVTQSPTHLIKTRGQQVTLRCSPKSGHDTVSWYQQALGQGPQFIFQYYEEEERQRGNFPDRFSGHQFPNYSSELNVNALLLGDSALYLCASSRWGGGSHTQYFGPGTRLTVL.

This chain links TRBV27 with TRBJ2-3, with a tentative D call TRBD1 (6 bases). Per germline, CDR1 MNHEY and CDR2 SMNVEV (reference sequence). The CDR3 runs 12 residues. V was cut by 5 bases and J by 6 bases, with 9 bases left in between. Written as DNA, the CDR3 is TGTGCCAGCAGTCTTCAGGGGGATACGCAGTATTTT. This sequence encodes CASSLQGDTQYF.

This CDR3 is CASSQSPTVNYGYTF. CDR3 nucleotide sequence: TGCGCCAGCAGCCAATCCCCTACGGTGAACTATGGCTACACCTTC. The chain uses TRBV4-1 and TRBJ1-2; D remains unclear. CDR1 is MGHRA and CDR2 is YSYEKL in the germline V gene. The CDR3 has 15 amino acids. The V end lost 2 bases, the J end lost 2 bases, and 12 bases lay between the germline ends.

The chain uses TRBV4-1 and TRBJ2-5, with 8 bases fitting TRBD2. Unmatched junction bases numbered 8, after V lost 1 base and J lost 4 bases. CDR1 is MGHRA, CDR2 YSYEKL, per germline. The CDR3 totals 16 residues. This CDR3 reads CASSQVLAGGTETQYF. For the CDR3, the DNA is TGCGCCAGCAGCCAAGTTCTAGCGGGCGGGACAGAGACCCAGTACTTC.

V and J are TRBV7-9 and TRBJ1-1; D remains unclear. Trimming pared 1 base from V and 7 bases from J, leaving 7 bases between. The germline CDR1 and CDR2 sequences are SEHNR and FQNEAQ (reference sequence). The length of the CDR3 is 12 residues. CDR3 nucleotide sequence: TGTGCCAGCAGCTTAGATTATGTTGAAGCTTTCTTT. This encodes CASSLDYVEAFF.

V gene TRBV4-1 combines with J gene TRBJ1-1, with 10 bases that match TRBD1. Germline CDR1 MGHRA, CDR2 YSYEKL. V dropped 2 bases and J dropped 0; count of bases not matched to a gene: 9. The CDR3 consists of 18 residues. The CDR3 coding sequence is TGCGCCAGCAGCCAATCCCCCGGGACAGGGGATTTGAACACTGAAGCTTTCTTT. Protein: CASSQSPGTGDLNTEAFF.

The CDR3 loop reads CASRPGTAGTQYF. CDR3 coding DNA: TGTGCCAGCAGGCCCGGGACAGCGGGTACGCAGTATTTT. The chain has TRBV7-3 and TRBJ2-3; a weak D match, TRBD1 (7 bases). CDR3 length: 13 residues. Trimming pared 6 bases from V and 8 bases from J, leaving 15 bases between. CDR1 is SGHTA and CDR2 is FQGTGA in the germline V gene.

The chain joins TRBV5-1 to TRBJ2-3; D is undetermined. This CDR3 is 14 amino acids long. The V end was cut by 0 bases, the J end by 5 bases, with 10 bases between. CDR1 SGHRS and CDR2 YFSETQ come from the germline V gene. The CDR3 nucleotides are TGCGCCAGCAGCTTGGCGCCTACTGAAGATACGCAGTATTTT. It translates to CASSLAPTEDTQYF.

The genes are TRBV28 and TRBJ1-2; no firm D call. The V end lost 3 bases, the J end lost 4 bases, and 9 bases lay between the germline ends. In germline, CDR1 is MDHEN, CDR2 SYDVKM. The CDR3 is 13 amino acids. The CDR3 spells CASSFGVGYGYTF. The CDR3 nucleotides are TGTGCCAGCAGTTTCGGGGTGGGCTATGGCTACACCTTC.

The rearrangement joins TRBV28 to TRBJ1-1, with 7 bases fitting TRBD1. CDR3 length: 15 amino acids. V lost 10 bases and J lost 4; bases outside the gene matches: 15. Germline CDR1 reads MDHEN; CDR2 reads SYDVKM. The CDR3 nucleotides read TGTGCCACCAGGGGGGGGGCAACCTCCACCACTGAAGCTTTCTTT. It is translated as CATRGGATSTTEAFF.

The genes are TRBV28 and TRBJ2-1, with D tentatively TRBD2 (7 bases). V lost 3 bases, J lost 4 bases, and 16 bases lay in between. The CDR3 runs 16 residues. The germline CDR1 and CDR2 sequences are MDHEN and SYDVKM. CDR3 sequence (DNA): TGTGCCAGCAGTTTCGCGGGACTAACAGGGTACAATGAGCAGTTCTTC. The encoded protein is CASSFAGLTGYNEQFF.

This chain joins TRBV2 and TRBJ2-7; 7 positions agree with TRBD1. The CDR3 runs to 13 residues. V shed 6 bases and J 2 bases; nucleotides not matched to a gene: 4. The germline CDR1 and CDR2 sequences are SNHLY and FYNNEI. For the CDR3, the DNA is TGTGCCAGCAGCTGGGACAGAGCCTACGAGCAGTACTTC. This encodes CASSWDRAYEQYF.

The chain is built from TRBV18 and TRBJ1-1; the D gene is possibly TRBD1 (5 bases). The CDR3 totals 15 residues. Trimming left V 6 bases short and J 11 bases short, with 25 bases between. CDR1 is KGHSH, CDR2 LQKENI, per germline. The CDR3 nucleotides are TGTGCCAGCTCCCCCGCTCGTGGAGGGGATGTCCCTGCTTTCTTT. Protein product: CASSPARGGDVPAFF.

This chain uses TRBV18 with TRBJ1-3; 7 nucleotides align to TRBD1. This CDR3 comprises 15 residues. The J segment lost 4 bases and the V segment lost 3 bases, leaving 6 bases of the junction unmatched. CDR1 and CDR2 from the germline V gene are KGHSH and LQKENI. In DNA, the CDR3 is TGTGCCAGCTCACCGTATACAGGGGAAGGAAACACCATATATTTT. This translates into CASSPYTGEGNTIYF. The whole variable domain, filled in from reference TRBV18 and TRBJ1-3, reads NAGVMQNPRHLVRRRGQEARLRCSPMKGHSHVYWYRQLPEEGLKFMVYLQKENIIDESGMPKERFSAEFPKEGPSILRIQQVVRGDSAAYFCASSPYTGEGNTIYFGEGSWLTVV.

Concerning this clone itself: Relative to the germline gene, one junction end is altered; a read error may explain this. The same CDR3 is also encoded by other DNA sequences in this sample. The J gene is TRBJ1-6, the V gene TRBV5-1; TRBD1 aligns across 8 bases. Germline V gene lookup returns CDR1 SGHRS and CDR2 YFSETQ. The CDR3 extends over 17 amino acids. Written as DNA, the CDR3 is TGCGCCAGCAGCTTGGTGGTGACAGGGGAATATAATTCACCCCTACACTTT. It yields the protein CASSLVVTGEYNSPLHF.

J is TRBJ2-1 and V is TRBV5-1; TRBD2 matches at 8 bases. Germline V gives CDR1 SGHRS, CDR2 YFSETQ. The V and J ends lost 4 bases and 5 bases, in that order; junction bases with no gene match: 8. CDR3 length: 15 amino acids. CDR3 nucleotide sequence: TGCGCCAGCAGCGGGTATAGCGGGGCCGACAATGAGCAGTTCTTC. The encoded protein is CASSGYSGADNEQFF.

The chain uses TRBV5-1 and TRBJ1-1, with no clear D. The CDR3 is 13 amino acids. Trimming removed 2 bases from V and 6 bases from J, with 11 bases in between. Germline CDR1 is SGHRS and CDR2 is YFSETQ. Here the CDR3 reads CASSLIPESEAFF. The CDR3 DNA sequence: TGCGCCAGCAGCTTAATTCCTGAGTCTGAAGCTTTCTTT.

CDR3 DNA sequence: TGCGCCAGCAGCTTACAAAGCTCCTACAATGAGCAGTTCTTC. Translating gives CASSLQSSYNEQFF. The rearrangement links TRBV5-1 to TRBJ2-1; D is undetermined. This CDR3 contains 14 residues. The V and J ends lost 2 bases and 0 bases respectively, with 6 bases between them. CDR1 and CDR2 (germline): SGHRS, YFSETQ.

V usage is TRBV15 and J usage is TRBJ1-1, with D tentatively TRBD1 (5 bases). Germline V gene sequence: CDR1 LNHNV, CDR2 YYDKDF (reference sequence). V lost 6 bases, J lost 3 bases, and 14 bases lay in between. This CDR3 has 14 amino acids. The DNA of the CDR3 is TGTGCCACCAGACCACTTGGGGCCTACACTGAAGCTTTCTTT. It yields the protein CATRPLGAYTEAFF.

This sequence joins TRBV9 and TRBJ2-1; the match to TRBD2 covers 10 bases. Losses at the gene ends were 5 bases for V and 7 bases for J; bases not matched to a gene: 3. The CDR3 covers 13 residues. CDR1 and CDR2 (germline): SGDLS, YYNGEE. This CDR3 reads CASSLAGVNEQFF. In DNA form, the CDR3 reads TGTGCCAGCAGTCTAGCGGGAGTGAATGAGCAGTTCTTC.

V gene TRBV18 combines with J gene TRBJ2-7, with 10 bases fitting TRBD2. Trimming at V came to 0 bases and at J to 1 base, leaving 6 bases not matched to a gene. Per the germline V gene, CDR1 is KGHSH and CDR2 is LQKENI. This CDR3 comprises 17 residues. The CDR3 is CASSPPAASGGSYEQYF. CDR3 sequence (DNA): TGTGCCAGCTCACCACCTGCGGCTAGCGGGGGATCCTACGAGCAGTACTTC.

V usage is TRBV2 and J usage is TRBJ2-5; the D gene is possibly TRBD1 (6 bases). This CDR3 has 16 amino acids. Germline V gene lookup returns CDR1 SNHLY and CDR2 FYNNEI. Trimming removed 9 bases from V and 1 base from J, with 21 bases in between. CDR3 region: CASGAVATGPQETQYF. The CDR3 nucleotides are TGTGCCAGTGGAGCGGTAGCGACAGGACCCCAAGAGACCCAGTACTTC.